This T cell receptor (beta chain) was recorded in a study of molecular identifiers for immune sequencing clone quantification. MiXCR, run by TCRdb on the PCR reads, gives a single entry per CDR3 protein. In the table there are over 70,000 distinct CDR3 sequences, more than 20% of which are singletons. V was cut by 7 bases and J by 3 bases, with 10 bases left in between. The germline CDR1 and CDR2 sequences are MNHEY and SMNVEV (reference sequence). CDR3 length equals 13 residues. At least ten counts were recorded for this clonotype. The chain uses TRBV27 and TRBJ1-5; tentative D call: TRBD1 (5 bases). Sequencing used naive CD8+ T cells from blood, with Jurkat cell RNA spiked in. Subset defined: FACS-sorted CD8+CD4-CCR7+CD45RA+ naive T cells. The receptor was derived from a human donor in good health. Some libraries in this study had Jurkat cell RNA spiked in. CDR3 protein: CASKEGLNQPQHF. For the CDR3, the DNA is TGTGCCAGCAAAGAGGGACTCAATCAGCCCCAGCATTTT.